This T cell receptor (beta chain) was recovered during a study of cytomegalovirus exposure and HLA in healthy donors. Study observations and caveats: As a later analysis showed, a missense DCLRE1C variant was linked to trimming of TCR beta V- and J-genes. Certain sequence variants were highly shared and formed a cluster, and this cluster was likely a sequencing artifact.

With regard to this clone: Its cognate antigen is unknown.

60 Vbeta and 13 Jbeta primers were used in PCR. Libraries were prepared by immunoSEQ multiplex PCR; TCRdb keeps only in-frame clonotypes and omits some of them. This repertoire shows over 100,000 clones, 81% found once; its top ten account for under 2.5%. Unmatched junction bases numbered 3, after V lost 5 bases and J lost 1 base. This CDR3 comprises 15 residues. Germline V CDR1 and CDR2: SGHAT, FQNNGV. The clonotype comes from a woman in her thirties in good health and CMV-seronegative. The rearrangement links TRBV11-2 to TRBJ1-1, with TRBD1 matching 11 bases. Sequenced material: PBMCs. CDR3 sequence: CASSSGTGGNTEAFF. DNA for the CDR3: TGTGCCAGCAGCAGCGGGACAGGGGGGAACACTGAAGCTTTCTTT.